These 14 T cell receptor beta chains came from one sample sequenced in a study of blood T cells in healthy people across ages. Primers used in a second PCR of about 7 to 12 cycles were a sample-barcoded 5' primer and a J-beta primer mix. A single record per CDR3 protein comes from TCRdb applying MiXCR to the 5' RACE reads. The table records some 700,000 distinct CDR3 sequences, 43% of them present only once. Sequencing used blood. All receptors derive from a woman aged 60 to 75 in good health.

The gene calls are TRBV9 and TRBJ1-2; D might be TRBD1 (5 bases). The CDR3 covers 13 residues. The germline CDR1 and CDR2 sequences are SGDLS and YYNGEE. Trimming stripped 0 bases from V and 7 bases from J, with 10 bases between. CDR3 nucleotides: TGTGCCAGCAGCGTAGAGGGGTCTGGTGGCTACACCTTC. Its translation: CASSVEGSGGYTF. Looking up the rest from reference TRBV9 and TRBJ1-2 gives the full variable domain: DSGVTQTPKHLITATGQRVTLRCSPRSGDLSVYWYQQSLDQGLQFLIQYYNGEERAKGNILERFSAQQFPDLHSELNLSSLELGDSALYFCASSVEGSGGYTFGSGTRLTVV.

Many counts were recorded for this clonotype. V usage is TRBV20-1 and J usage is TRBJ2-1; D remains unclear. The CDR3 spans 14 residues. V lost 1 base, J lost 0 bases, and 7 bases lay in between. Germline-derived CDR1 and CDR2 are DFQATT and SNEGSKA (reference sequence). CDR3 in amino acids: CSARGRSSYNEQFF. The CDR3 bases are TGCAGTGCTAGAGGCAGGAGCTCCTACAATGAGCAGTTCTTC.

The sample holds many counts of this clonotype. The chain couples TRBV29-1 to TRBJ2-4; D unresolved. Trimming removed 4 bases from V and 1 base from J, with 14 bases in between. Germline V lookup: CDR1 SQVTM, CDR2 ANQGSEA. The CDR3 totals 15 residues. This CDR3 reads CSVVPPVGAKNIQYF. DNA for the CDR3: TGCAGCGTTGTCCCGCCGGTGGGGGCCAAAAACATTCAGTACTTC.

The chain uses TRBV6-5 and TRBJ1-5; TRBD1 agrees at 9 bases. With V trimmed by 6 bases and J by 0 bases, 15 bases remained unmatched. The length of the CDR3 is 19 residues. Germline V gene data show CDR1 as MNHEY and CDR2 as SVGAGI. The CDR3 sequence: CASSHSSGQGLYSNQPQHF. CDR3 in DNA: TGTGCCAGCAGCCACTCGTCAGGACAGGGGCTTTATAGCAATCAGCCCCAGCATTTT.

This clonotype was found once. The chain recombines TRBV9 with TRBJ2-3; D may be TRBD1 (7 bases). V was clipped by 0 bases and J by 2 bases, with 19 bases between them. The CDR3 sequence is 18 residues long. Per germline, CDR1 SGDLS and CDR2 YYNGEE. The CDR3 here is CASSVGWGQTSATDTQYF. The DNA of the CDR3 is TGTGCCAGCAGCGTAGGGTGGGGACAGACTAGTGCCACAGATACGCAGTATTTT. The whole variable domain, filled in from reference TRBV9 and TRBJ2-3, reads DSGVTQTPKHLITATGQRVTLRCSPRSGDLSVYWYQQSLDQGLQFLIQYYNGEERAKGNILERFSAQQFPDLHSELNLSSLELGDSALYFCASSVGWGQTSATDTQYFGPGTRLTVL.

This clonotype has only a few counts. The CDR3 here is CSAAASGTDTQYF. CDR3 coding DNA: TGCAGTGCTGCGGCTAGCGGCACAGATACGCAGTATTTT. The chain couples TRBV20-1 to TRBJ2-3, with D perhaps TRBD2 (6 bases). CDR1 and CDR2 from the germline V gene are DFQATT and SNEGSKA (reference sequence). The CDR3 loop spans 13 amino acids. Trimming removed 5 bases at V and 1 base at J, with 10 bases between.

The chain is built from TRBV13 and TRBJ2-5; D perhaps matches TRBD1 (5 bases). Germline lookup yields CDR1 PRHDT and CDR2 FYEKMQ (reference sequence). V lost 5 bases and J lost 4, with 11 bases in between. This CDR3 is built from 13 residues. In DNA, the CDR3 is TGTGCCAGCAGCCCCGAAGGGGTAGAGACCCAGTACTTC. This gives the protein CASSPEGVETQYF. The whole variable domain, filled in from reference TRBV13 and TRBJ2-5, reads AAGVIQSPRHLIKEKRETATLKCYPIPRHDTVYWYQQGPGQDPQFLISFYEKMQSDKGSIPDRFSAQQFSDYHSELNMSSLELGDSALYFCASSPEGVETQYFGPGTRLLVL.

This clonotype was seen only a few times. The CDR3 sequence: CSAGRGGAQPQHF. The DNA for the CDR3 is TGCAGTGCTGGGAGAGGGGGTGCTCAGCCCCAGCATTTT. V is TRBV20-1 and J is TRBJ1-5, with D possibly TRBD1 on 6 matching bases. V lost 5 bases and J 6 bases, leaving 14 bases between the germline ends. The germline V gene has CDR1 DFQATT and CDR2 SNEGSKA (reference sequence). The length of the CDR3 is 13 residues.

This clonotype was counted between two and nine times. This chain links TRBV18 with TRBJ2-4; perhaps TRBD1 as D (5 bases). CDR1 KGHSH and CDR2 LQKENI come from the germline V gene. Deletions cut 2 bases from V and 13 bases from J, with 24 bases between. The CDR3 consists of 16 residues. The CDR3 region is CASSPNQQAVGREQYF. CDR3 sequence (DNA): TGTGCCAGCTCACCAAACCAACAGGCTGTCGGCAGAGAGCAGTACTTC.

This clonotype was seen only a few times. The V gene is TRBV4-3, the J gene TRBJ2-1; 8 bases align to TRBD2. Germline CDR1 and CDR2: LGHNA and YSLEER. V dropped 3 bases and J dropped 6; count of bases not matched to a gene: 10. The CDR3 is 16 residues long. CDR3 sequence: CASSQIAGRSSNEQFF. CDR3 DNA: TGCGCCAGCAGCCAGATAGCGGGACGTAGTAGCAATGAGCAGTTCTTC.

This clonotype came up once. The chain is built from TRBV3-1 and TRBJ2-7; no reliable D call. Per germline, CDR1 LGHDT and CDR2 YNNKEL (reference sequence). Trimming took 1 base from V and 6 from J, leaving 7 bases between them. The CDR3 has 12 residues. The CDR3 region is CASSQVHFEQYF. The CDR3 nucleotides read TGTGCCAGCAGCCAAGTTCATTTCGAGCAGTACTTC.

This clonotype was counted a few times. The J gene is TRBJ1-5, the V gene TRBV12-3 or TRBV12-4, with 8 positions matching TRBD1. This CDR3 is 14 amino acids long. The V gene end was trimmed by 7 bases and the J gene end by 4 bases; junction bases not matched to a gene: 6. The CDR3 region has the DNA TGTGCCAGCAATCCAGGGGACAGGAATCAGCCCCAGCATTTT. Its translation is CASNPGDRNQPQHF.

This clonotype was seen more than once but under ten times. This chain uses TRBV29-1 with TRBJ2-1; D gene uncertain. The germline V gene has CDR1 SQVTM and CDR2 ANQGSEA. The CDR3 extends over 14 amino acids. V lost 4 bases, J lost 0 bases, and 10 bases lay in between. The CDR3 DNA sequence: TGCAGCGTTGTTGAGATAAACTCCTACAATGAGCAGTTCTTC. This encodes CSVVEINSYNEQFF.

This clonotype was detected once. With a much larger clone just one base away, this may be a read error. The chain uses TRBV2 and TRBJ1-5; D unclear. The V end lost 5 bases, the J end lost 12 bases, and 14 bases lay between the germline ends. The CDR3 loop spans 12 amino acids. CDR1 is SNHLY and CDR2 is FYNNEI in the germline V gene. As DNA, the CDR3 is TGTGCCAGCAGTCGGCTGACCAAACTCCAGCATTTT. It specifies CASSRLTKLQHF.